Shown below are 25 T cell receptor beta chains from a single sample sequenced in a study of cytomegalovirus exposure and HLA in healthy donors. The PCR made use of 60 Vbeta and 13 Jbeta primers. Using immunoSEQ multiplex PCR, the repertoire was profiled, and TCRdb retains in-frame clones only, with some absent. In the table there are about 180,000 clones, around three quarters of which are singletons. Specimen: PBMCs. These receptors originate from a woman in her twenties or thirties in good health and CMV-seronegative.

This chain uses TRBV19 with TRBJ2-2, with 14 nucleotides matching TRBD2. This CDR3 is built from 16 residues. The germline CDR1 and CDR2 sequences are LNHDA and SQIVND (reference sequence). Unmatched junction bases numbered 3, after V lost 4 bases and J lost 5 bases. CDR3 loop: CASSTRTSGGTGELFF. CDR3 coding DNA: TGTGCCAGTAGTACCCGGACTAGCGGGGGGACCGGGGAGCTGTTTTTT.

For the CDR3, the DNA is TGTGCCAGCAGGTACACCAGGGAAAGTACTGAAGCTTTCTTT. Its translation is CASRYTRESTEAFF. This rearrangement joins TRBV7-3 to TRBJ1-1; D is possibly TRBD1 (5 bases). This CDR3 region has 14 residues. Trimming removed 6 bases at V and 5 bases at J, with 16 bases between. The germline gives CDR1 SGHTA, CDR2 FQGTGA.

J is TRBJ2-1 and V is TRBV4-1; 9 bases agree with TRBD2. V gave up 5 bases and J gave up 2 bases; unmatched junction bases: 13. CDR3 length: 18 amino acids. CDR1 is MGHRA, CDR2 YSYEKL, per germline. The CDR3 coding sequence is TGCGCCAGCAGCTCCCGCTTAGCGGGGGCTACGACCTACAATGAGCAGTTCTTC. Its protein is CASSSRLAGATTYNEQFF.

This clone was counted only a few times. The V and J genes are TRBV5-1 and TRBJ1-1, with 8 nucleotides matching TRBD1. CDR1 and CDR2 from the germline V gene are SGHRS and YFSETQ. The CDR3 runs to 15 residues. Germline trimming cut 4 bases from V and 5 bases from J; bases unmatched to any gene: 10. The CDR3 sequence is CASSLLTTGGTEAFF. CDR3 nucleotide sequence: TGCGCCAGCAGCCTTCTTACTACAGGGGGGACTGAAGCTTTCTTT. The entire variable domain, with the rest obtained from reference TRBV5-1 and TRBJ1-1, is as follows: KAGVTQTPRYLIKTRGQQVTLSCSPISGHRSVSWYQQTPGQGLQFLFEYFSETQRNKGNFPGRFSGRQFSNSRSEMNVSTLELGDSALYLCASSLLTTGGTEAFFGQGTRLTVV.

The V call is TRBV10-1, the J call TRBJ2-2; D ambiguous. The V end was cut by 3 bases, the J end by 1 base, with 9 bases between. There are 15 residues in the CDR3. Germline lookup yields CDR1 WNHNN and CDR2 SYGVQD (reference sequence). CDR3 amino acids: CASSDILGNTGELFF. CDR3 nucleotides: TGCGCCAGCAGTGACATCCTAGGGAACACCGGGGAGCTGTTTTTT.

The V call is TRBV5-6, the J call TRBJ2-5; 7 positions match TRBD2. This CDR3 has 13 amino acids. Looked up from germline, CDR1 is SGHDT and CDR2 is YYEEEE. Trimming removed 2 bases from V and 5 bases from J; junction bases left unmatched: 3. The CDR3 region is CASSLTSAETQYF. CDR3 in DNA: TGTGCCAGCAGCTTAACTAGCGCGGAGACCCAGTACTTC. The full variable domain, in which reference TRBV5-6 and TRBJ2-5 provide the parts outside the CDR3, is DAGVTQSPTHLIKTRGQQVTLRCSPKSGHDTVSWYQQALGQGPQFIFQYYEEEERQRGNFPDRFSGHQFPNYSSELNVNALLLGDSALYLCASSLTSAETQYFGPGTRLLVL.

The rearrangement links TRBV6-5 to TRBJ2-3, with D perhaps matching TRBD2 (5 bases). This CDR3 has 14 residues. Per the germline V gene, CDR1 is MNHEY and CDR2 is SVGAGI. V lost 0 bases and J lost 2, with 6 bases in between. CDR3 in amino acids: CASSYSRATDTQYF. In DNA, the CDR3 is TGTGCCAGCAGTTACTCGAGGGCCACAGATACGCAGTATTTT.

In this sample, this clone turned up once. The rearrangement joins TRBV28 to TRBJ2-3, with 9 bases matching TRBD1. The CDR3 runs to 17 residues. Germline CDR1 MDHEN, CDR2 SYDVKM. Trimming took 6 bases from V and 3 from J; bases not matched to a gene: 13. CDR3 residues: CASSPSGFGQGTDTQYF. As DNA, the CDR3 is TGTGCCAGCAGCCCGTCTGGTTTCGGACAGGGGACAGATACGCAGTATTTT.

On this clone itself: One end of the junction varies from germline; a read error may be responsible. The V call is TRBV7-7, the J call TRBJ2-7, with TRBD2 as a possible D gene (6 bases). The length of the CDR3 is 15 residues. From germline, CDR1 is SSHAT and CDR2 FNYEAQ (reference sequence). The CDR3 protein is CASSRNVAGNGEQYF. In nucleotides, the CDR3 is TGTGCTAGCAGCCGGAACGTTGCGGGGAACGGCGAGCAGTACTTC.

The chain employs TRBV7-3 and TRBJ1-5; 9 bases fit TRBD1. CDR1 is SGHTA and CDR2 is FQGTGA in the germline V gene. Trimming took 0 bases from V and 4 from J; bases not matched to a gene: 1. The CDR3 sequence is 15 residues long. CDR3 protein: CASSLTGQGNQPQHF. For the CDR3, the DNA is TGTGCCAGCAGCTTAACGGGACAGGGAAATCAGCCCCAGCATTTT.

The chain combines TRBV5-1 with TRBJ1-2; the D is unclear. The germline CDR1 and CDR2 sequences are SGHRS and YFSETQ. V was clipped by 1 base and J by 5 bases, with 24 bases between them. The CDR3 contains 18 residues. CDR3 nucleotides: TGCGCCAGCAGCTTGACCCCGCTTACGACGGGGATATTATATGGCTACACCTTC. Translating it yields CASSLTPLTTGILYGYTF.

The chain couples TRBV4-3 to TRBJ2-7; unclear D gene. The CDR3 extends over 15 amino acids. The germline V gene encodes CDR1 LGHNA and CDR2 YSLEER. The germline V and J ends were trimmed by 0 bases and 2 bases, with 11 bases remaining between them. The CDR3 reads CASSQDLQLAYEQYF. CDR3 coding DNA: TGCGCCAGCAGCCAAGATCTACAGCTCGCCTACGAGCAGTACTTC.

This chain uses TRBV5-1 with TRBJ2-7, with TRBD2 matching 9 bases. The CDR3 totals 16 residues. Germline CDR1 and CDR2: SGHRS and YFSETQ. V gave up 0 bases and J gave up 6 bases; unmatched junction bases: 10. Here the CDR3 DNA reads TGCGCCAGCAGCTTGGGGTTAGCGGGGGCTCGGGGCGAGCAGTACTTC. As protein: CASSLGLAGARGEQYF. Variable domain in full (rest from reference TRBV5-1 and TRBJ2-7): KAGVTQTPRYLIKTRGQQVTLSCSPISGHRSVSWYQQTPGQGLQFLFEYFSETQRNKGNFPGRFSGRQFSNSRSEMNVSTLELGDSALYLCASSLGLAGARGEQYFGPGTRLTVT.

The rearrangement joins TRBV5-6 to TRBJ1-1, with 7 bases matching TRBD1. Germline-derived CDR1 and CDR2 are SGHDT and YYEEEE. The CDR3 length is 16 residues. Trimming cost V 0 bases and J 4 bases; bases outside gene matches: 9. In DNA form, the CDR3 reads TGTGCCAGCAGCTTGGTGGGGCGACAGGGTGTCACTGAAGCTTTCTTT. It is translated as CASSLVGRQGVTEAFF. The whole variable domain, remainder taken from reference TRBV5-6 and TRBJ1-1, is DAGVTQSPTHLIKTRGQQVTLRCSPKSGHDTVSWYQQALGQGPQFIFQYYEEEERQRGNFPDRFSGHQFPNYSSELNVNALLLGDSALYLCASSLVGRQGVTEAFFGQGTRLTVV.

DNA of the CDR3: TGCGCCAGCAGTCCAATGACAGGTTACGAGCAGTACTTC. Protein sequence: CASSPMTGYEQYF. The chain couples TRBV4-1 to TRBJ2-7; a weak D match, TRBD1 (6 bases). The V gene lost 6 bases and the J gene lost 4 bases, with 13 bases spanning the gap. Germline V gene lookup returns CDR1 MGHRA and CDR2 YSYEKL. The CDR3 length is 13 residues.

The chain combines TRBV7-8 with TRBJ1-2, with D unresolved. The CDR3 length is 16 residues. Germline V lookup: CDR1 SGHVS, CDR2 FQNEAQ. V was clipped by 3 bases and J by 2 bases, with 16 bases between them. CDR3 sequence reads: CASSLRVRHTNYGYTF. For the CDR3, the DNA is TGTGCCAGCAGCTTGAGGGTGAGGCATACCAACTATGGCTACACCTTC.

This clone was detected once. The rearrangement uses TRBV5-1 and TRBJ2-5; D is unresolved. Trimming removed 2 bases at V and 2 bases at J, with 7 bases between. The CDR3 loop spans 13 amino acids. Germline lookup yields CDR1 SGHRS and CDR2 YFSETQ. The CDR3 loop reads CASSFLRQETQYF. The CDR3 bases are TGCGCCAGCAGCTTCCTGAGACAAGAGACCCAGTACTTC.

The chain has TRBV6-1 and TRBJ2-3; 12 positions match TRBD2. This CDR3 has 15 amino acids. With 6 bases clipped from V and 4 bases from J, the junction kept 5 bases outside the gene matches. CDR1 and CDR2 (germline): MNHNS, SASEGT. CDR3 nucleotide sequence: TGTGCCAGCAGACGCCTAGCGGGAGGGTCAGATACGCAGTATTTT. The encoded protein is CASRRLAGGSDTQYF.

J is TRBJ2-7 and V is TRBV6-5, with TRBD1 matching 8 bases. Losses at the gene ends were 3 bases for V and 4 bases for J; bases not matched to a gene: 8. This CDR3 comprises 15 residues. CDR1 MNHEY and CDR2 SVGAGI come from the germline V gene. The CDR3: CASSYTGTGLYEQYF. The CDR3 DNA reads TGTGCCAGCAGTTATACTGGGACAGGTCTATACGAGCAGTACTTC.

The rearrangement joins TRBV9 to TRBJ1-2; no reliable D call. The CDR3 is 14 amino acids. Germline loops: CDR1 SGDLS, CDR2 YYNGEE. The V and J ends lost 1 base and 8 bases respectively, with 15 bases between them. CDR3 nucleotides: TGTGCCAGCAGCGTAACCCTGGCGAGCGCGGGCTACACCTTC. Its translation is CASSVTLASAGYTF.

The rearrangement links TRBV5-1 to TRBJ1-6, with a tentative D call TRBD1 (6 bases). The CDR3 runs to 13 residues. The V gene's germline CDR1 is SGHRS and CDR2 YFSETQ. V lost 4 bases, J lost 7 bases, and 9 bases lay in between. CDR3 sequence: CASSTDRNSPLHF. The CDR3 DNA sequence: TGCGCCAGCAGCACTGACAGGAATTCACCCCTCCACTTT. Full variable domain (missing parts from reference TRBV5-1 and TRBJ1-6): KAGVTQTPRYLIKTRGQQVTLSCSPISGHRSVSWYQQTPGQGLQFLFEYFSETQRNKGNFPGRFSGRQFSNSRSEMNVSTLELGDSALYLCASSTDRNSPLHFGNGTRLTVT.

The rearrangement links TRBV19 to TRBJ1-5; a weak D match, TRBD1 (5 bases). This CDR3 is built from 15 residues. V was shortened by 2 bases and J by 7 bases, with 15 bases between the two germline ends. Germline V lookup: CDR1 LNHDA, CDR2 SQIVND (reference sequence). The CDR3 spells CASSISRGEAQPQHF. The CDR3 nucleotides are TGTGCCAGTAGTATAAGTCGGGGGGAGGCCCAGCCCCAGCATTTT.

This chain links TRBV7-2 with TRBJ2-7, with TRBD1 matching over 10 bases. V shed 5 bases, J shed 6 bases, and the junction held 10 bases outside the gene matches. The CDR3 is 15 amino acids. Germline V gene sequence: CDR1 SGHTA, CDR2 FQGNSA. The DNA of the CDR3 is TGTGCCAGCAGCGCTGGGACAGGGGTCTGGTTCGAGCAGTACTTC. Its protein is CASSAGTGVWFEQYF.

This clone turned up a few times. The V and J genes are TRBV19 and TRBJ1-2, with D unclear. The CDR3 has 13 residues. CDR1 and CDR2 from the germline V gene are LNHDA and SQIVND (reference sequence). The V gene lost 7 bases and the J gene lost 2 bases, with 11 bases spanning the gap. CDR3 nucleotides: TGTGCCAGTAAGCGGTTCTCAAACTATGGCTACACCTTC. Translated: CASKRFSNYGYTF. The full variable domain, rest sourced from reference TRBV19 and TRBJ1-2, is DGGITQSPKYLFRKEGQNVTLSCEQNLNHDAMYWYRQDPGQGLRLIYYSQIVNDFQKGDIAEGYSVSREKKESFPLTVTSAQKNPTAFYLCASKRFSNYGYTFGSGTRLTVV.

A few counts support this clone. The chain couples TRBV5-6 to TRBJ2-6; tentatively, D is TRBD1 (6 bases). Germline V gene sequence: CDR1 SGHDT, CDR2 YYEEEE. Deletions cut 2 bases from V and 0 bases from J, with 12 bases between. This CDR3 is built from 17 residues. The DNA for the CDR3 is TGTGCCAGCAGCTTAGATTCAGGGGTCTCTGGGGCCAACGTCCTGACTTTC. The encoded protein is CASSLDSGVSGANVLTF.